Listed below are T cell receptor beta chains from one sample, sequenced in a study of blood T cells in healthy people across ages. TCRdb ran MiXCR on the 5' RACE reads and lists one entry per CDR3 protein. This repertoire shows about 1,000,000 distinct CDR3 sequences, around 45% found once; its top ten account for about 20%. Input material: blood. The receptor set was obtained from a woman aged 55 to 70 in good health. Each CDR3 is given with its conserved first and last residue. The D gene is left open where the match is weak. Some rows have no size entry. The others give once, few or many, or a class for an expanded clone.

>NA|NA|16|TRBJ2-3|TRBV3-1
CASSQDWAGSTDTQYF
TGTGCCAGCAGCCAAGATTGGGCGGGAAGCACAGATACGCAGTATTTT
>NA|NA|14|TRBJ2-1|TRBV6-1
CASSEEGTHNEQFF
TGTGCCAGCAGTGAAGAGGGCACCCACAATGAGCAGTTCTTC
>NA|few|12|TRBJ2-5|TRBV6-1
CASRESSGVQYF
TGTGCCAGCAGAGAGTCTTCAGGGGTCCAGTACTTC
>TRBD1|NA|14|TRBJ1-2|TRBV7-2
CASSPQTGGYGYTF
TGTGCCAGCAGCCCTCAGACAGGGGGGTATGGCTACACCTTC
>NA|NA|10|TRBJ2-3|TRBV11-2
CASSFTTQYF
TGTGCCAGCAGCTTTACTACGCAGTATTTT
>TRBD1|few|16|TRBJ2-7|TRBV20-1
CSASGPGTGYSYEQYF
TGCAGTGCTAGCGGGCCGGGGACAGGGTACTCCTACGAGCAGTACTTC
>TRBD1|NA|13|TRBJ1-2|TRBV9
CASSGDRESGYTF
TGTGCCAGCAGCGGGGACAGGGAGAGTGGCTACACCTTC
>TRBD2|few|18|TRBJ2-3|TRBV20-1
CSARALETSGVRSPSQYF
TGCAGTGCTAGAGCCCTCGAAACTAGCGGGGTCCGGTCTCCTTCGCAGTATTTT
>TRBD1|NA|19|TRBJ1-5|TRBV4-1
CASSQVAGTGGRGNQPQHF
TGCGCCAGCAGCCAAGTTGCCGGGACAGGGGGCCGGGGCAATCAGCCCCAGCATTTT
>TRBD2|few|14|TRBJ2-4|TRBV7-9
CASSLEGRGDIQYF
TGTGCCAGCAGCTTAGAAGGGAGGGGAGACATTCAGTACTTC
>TRBD2|many|17|TRBJ2-1|TRBV3-1
CASSPGTSGRADNEQFF
TGTGCCAGCAGCCCCGGGACTAGCGGGAGGGCCGATAATGAGCAGTTCTTC
>NA|NA|14|TRBJ2-7|TRBV9
CASSVGPGSYEQYF
TGTGCCAGCAGCGTAGGGCCGGGAAGCTACGAGCAGTACTTC
>NA|NA|14|TRBJ2-5|TRBV7-9
CASSLFEGWETQYF
TGTGCCAGCAGCTTGTTCGAGGGTTGGGAGACCCAGTACTTC
>NA|NA|14|TRBJ2-3|TRBV4-1
CASSQDRAPDTQYF
TGCGCCAGCAGCCAAGATCGAGCGCCGGATACGCAGTATTTT
>TRBD1|NA|16|TRBJ1-1|TRBV6-5
CASSYRGQGMNTEAFF
TGTGCCAGCAGTTACCGAGGACAGGGAATGAACACTGAAGCTTTCTTT
>NA|few|13|TRBJ1-4|TRBV7-9
CASSLMRAEKLFF
TGTGCCAGCAGCTTAATGCGGGCGGAAAAACTGTTTTTT
>TRBD1|NA|15|TRBJ2-1|TRBV24-1
CATSAGDRGLDEQFF
TGTGCCACCAGTGCCGGGGACAGGGGGCTCGATGAGCAGTTCTTC
>NA|NA|15|TRBJ2-1|TRBV12-3/TRBV12-4
CASSLTGGASNEQFF
TGTGCCAGCAGTTTAACGGGGGGCGCGAGCAATGAGCAGTTCTTC
>NA|NA|13|TRBJ2-7|TRBV5-1
CASALGPLYEQYF
TGCGCCAGCGCGCTAGGCCCCCTCTACGAGCAGTACTTC
>NA|NA|11|TRBJ2-1|TRBV11-2
CASSFRMEQFF
TGTGCCAGCAGCTTTAGGATGGAGCAGTTCTTC
>NA|NA|16|TRBJ2-2|TRBV29-1
CSVEDWGTENTGELFF
TGCAGCGTTGAAGATTGGGGGACGGAAAACACCGGGGAGCTGTTTTTT
>NA|NA|16|TRBJ2-7|TRBV21-1
CASSKLGTSGIYEQYF
TGTGCCAGCAGCAAACTCGGGACTAGCGGGATCTACGAGCAGTACTTC
>NA|NA|15|TRBJ2-7|TRBV12-3/TRBV12-4
CASSLAGTYSYEQYF
TGTGCCAGCAGTTTAGCGGGGACATACTCCTACGAGCAGTACTTC
>NA|NA|14|TRBJ1-2|TRBV11-2
CASSSADRPYGYTF
TGTGCCAGCAGCTCAGCGGACAGACCCTATGGCTACACCTTC
>NA|NA|17|TRBJ2-6|TRBV24-1
CATSDPPETSGANVLTF
TGTGCCACCAGTGATCCCCCCGAGACCTCTGGGGCCAACGTCCTGACTTTC
>NA|NA|14|TRBJ1-5|TRBV9
CASSATGRFQPQHF
TGTGCCAGCAGCGCGACAGGTCGATTCCAGCCCCAGCATTTT
>NA|NA|12|TRBJ2-7|TRBV6-5
CASSYGRREQYF
TGTGCCAGCAGTTATGGGCGCCGCGAGCAGTACTTC
>NA|NA|14|TRBJ2-7|TRBV12-3/TRBV12-4
CASSFPGRENEQYF
TGTGCCAGCAGTTTTCCGGGACGGGAGAATGAGCAGTACTTC
>TRBD2|NA|15|TRBJ2-3|TRBV9
CASSVVGLEADTQYF
TGTGCCAGCAGCGTAGTGGGACTAGAAGCAGATACGCAGTATTTT
>NA|NA|13|TRBJ2-1|TRBV6-5
CASIRRLDNEQFF
TGTGCCAGCATTAGACGACTCGACAATGAGCAGTTCTTC
>TRBD2|NA|15|TRBJ2-5|TRBV20-1
CSASGTSGSWETQYF
TGCAGTGCTAGTGGGACTAGCGGGAGCTGGGAGACCCAGTACTTC
>NA|NA|15|TRBJ2-7|TRBV6-2/TRBV6-3
CASSYSGSTAYEQYF
TGTGCCAGCAGTTACTCGGGGAGTACCGCCTACGAGCAGTACTTC
>NA|NA|16|TRBJ1-5|TRBV7-9
CASSPEAGSWGQPQHF
TGTGCCAGCAGCCCCGAGGCGGGGTCGTGGGGTCAGCCCCAGCATTTT
>NA|NA|14|TRBJ2-5|TRBV10-3
CAISESDWQETQYF
TGTGCCATCAGTGAGTCGGACTGGCAAGAGACCCAGTACTTC
>NA|few|14|TRBJ2-7|TRBV6-5
CASSRGYSSYEQYF
TGTGCCAGCAGCAGGGGATACTCCAGTTACGAGCAGTACTTC
>TRBD2|NA|19|TRBJ2-5|TRBV10-3
CAISESGASGNLGWKTQYF
TGTGCCATCAGTGAGTCGGGGGCTAGCGGGAATCTGGGCTGGAAGACCCAGTACTTC
>TRBD2|NA|16|TRBJ2-2|TRBV3-1
CASSQEIAGVSGELFF
TGTGCCAGCAGCCAAGAGATAGCGGGAGTATCTGGGGAGCTGTTTTTT
>NA|NA|14|TRBJ1-1|TRBV27
CASSPPGVNTEAFF
TGTGCCAGCAGCCCACCAGGAGTGAACACTGAAGCTTTCTTT
>NA|many|12|TRBJ2-7|TRBV28
CASTYGVREQYF
TGTGCCAGCACCTACGGGGTTCGGGAGCAGTACTTC
>NA|NA|13|TRBJ2-1|TRBV2
CASSELSGNEQFF
TGTGCCAGCAGTGAATTGAGTGGAAATGAGCAGTTCTTC
>NA|few|13|TRBJ2-7|TRBV7-9
CASNGRGTYEQYF
TGTGCCAGCAACGGACGGGGAACCTACGAGCAGTACTTC
>TRBD2|few|14|TRBJ2-3|TRBV27
CATRMRTSADTQYF
TGTGCCACCCGAATGCGGACTAGCGCAGATACGCAGTATTTT
>NA|many|13|TRBJ2-1|TRBV20-1
CSASGGPYNEQFF
TGCAGTGCTAGTGGGGGCCCCTACAATGAGCAGTTCTTC